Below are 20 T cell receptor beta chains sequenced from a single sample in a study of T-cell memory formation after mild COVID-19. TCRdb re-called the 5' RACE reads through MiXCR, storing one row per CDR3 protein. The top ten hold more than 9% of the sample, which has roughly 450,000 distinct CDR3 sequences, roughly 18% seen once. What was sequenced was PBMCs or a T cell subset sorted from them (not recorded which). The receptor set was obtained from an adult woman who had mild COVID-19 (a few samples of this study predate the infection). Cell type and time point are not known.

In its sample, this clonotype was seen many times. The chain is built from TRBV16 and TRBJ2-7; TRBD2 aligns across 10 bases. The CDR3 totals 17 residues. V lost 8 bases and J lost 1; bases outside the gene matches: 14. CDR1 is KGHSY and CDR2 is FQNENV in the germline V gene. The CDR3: CASQRQPTSGNSYEQYF. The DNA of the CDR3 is TGTGCCAGCCAAAGGCAACCCACTAGCGGGAATTCCTACGAGCAGTACTTC.

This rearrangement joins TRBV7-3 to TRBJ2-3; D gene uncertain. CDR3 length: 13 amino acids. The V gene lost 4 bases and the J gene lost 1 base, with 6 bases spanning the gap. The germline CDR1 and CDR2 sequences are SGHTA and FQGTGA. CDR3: CASSSFGTDTQYF. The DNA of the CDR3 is TGTGCCAGCAGCTCCTTCGGCACAGATACGCAGTATTTT.

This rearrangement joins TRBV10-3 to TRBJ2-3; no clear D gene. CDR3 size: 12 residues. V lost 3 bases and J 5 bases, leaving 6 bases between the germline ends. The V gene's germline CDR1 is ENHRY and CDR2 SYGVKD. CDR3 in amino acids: CAISENRDTQYF. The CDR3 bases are TGTGCCATCAGTGAAAATAGAGATACGCAGTATTTT.

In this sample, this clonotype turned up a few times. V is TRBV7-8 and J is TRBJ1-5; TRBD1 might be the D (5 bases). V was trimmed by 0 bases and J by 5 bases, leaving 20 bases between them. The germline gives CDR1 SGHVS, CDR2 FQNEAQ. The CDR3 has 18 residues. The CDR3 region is CASSLARRIGQGHQPQHF. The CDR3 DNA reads TGTGCCAGCAGCTTAGCGCGAAGGATCGGGCAGGGACATCAGCCCCAGCATTTT.

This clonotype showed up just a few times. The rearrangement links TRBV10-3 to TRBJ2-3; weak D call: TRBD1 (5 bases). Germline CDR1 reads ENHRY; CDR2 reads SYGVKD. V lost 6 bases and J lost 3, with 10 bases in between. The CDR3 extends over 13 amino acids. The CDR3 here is CAISVDRTDTQYF. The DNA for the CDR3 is TGTGCCATCAGCGTAGACAGAACAGATACGCAGTATTTT.

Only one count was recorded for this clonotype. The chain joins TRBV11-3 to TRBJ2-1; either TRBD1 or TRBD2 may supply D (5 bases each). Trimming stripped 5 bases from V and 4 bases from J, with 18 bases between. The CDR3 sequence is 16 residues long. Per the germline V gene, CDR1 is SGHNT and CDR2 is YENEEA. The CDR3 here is CASSPDEGWGYNEQFF. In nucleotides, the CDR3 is TGTGCCAGCAGCCCGGACGAGGGTTGGGGGTACAATGAGCAGTTCTTC.

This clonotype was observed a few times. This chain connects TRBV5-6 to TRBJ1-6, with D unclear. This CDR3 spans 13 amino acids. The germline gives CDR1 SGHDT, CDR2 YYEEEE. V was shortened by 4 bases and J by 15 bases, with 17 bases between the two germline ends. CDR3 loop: CASSPGPLGGLHF. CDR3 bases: TGTGCCAGCAGCCCCGGACCTCTGGGAGGCCTCCACTTT.

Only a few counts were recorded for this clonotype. DNA for the CDR3: TGTGCCACCAGTGAGAGCGACTACCTGCGAGAGACCCAGTACTTC. It specifies CATSESDYLRETQYF. The V and J genes are TRBV24-1 and TRBJ2-5; D possibly corresponds to TRBD2 (5 bases). The germline V gene encodes CDR1 KGHDR and CDR2 SFDVKD. The CDR3 has 15 residues. V lost 4 bases and J lost 4, with 15 bases in between.

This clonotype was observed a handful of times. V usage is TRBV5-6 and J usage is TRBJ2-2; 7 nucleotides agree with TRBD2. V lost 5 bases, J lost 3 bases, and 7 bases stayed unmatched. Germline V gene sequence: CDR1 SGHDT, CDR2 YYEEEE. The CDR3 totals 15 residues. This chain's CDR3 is CASRGRGADTGELFF. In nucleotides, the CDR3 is TGTGCCAGCAGGGGGAGGGGAGCGGACACCGGGGAGCTGTTTTTT. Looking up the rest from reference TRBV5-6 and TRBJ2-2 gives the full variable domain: DAGVTQSPTHLIKTRGQQVTLRCSPKSGHDTVSWYQQALGQGPQFIFQYYEEEERQRGNFPDRFSGHQFPNYSSELNVNALLLGDSALYLCASRGRGADTGELFFGEGSRLTVL.

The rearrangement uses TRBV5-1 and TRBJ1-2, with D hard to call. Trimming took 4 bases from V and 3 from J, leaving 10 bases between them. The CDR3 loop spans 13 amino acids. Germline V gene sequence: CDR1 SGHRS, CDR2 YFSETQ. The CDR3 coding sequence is TGCGCCAGCAGCATGGACGGAGACTATGGCTACACCTTC. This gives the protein CASSMDGDYGYTF.

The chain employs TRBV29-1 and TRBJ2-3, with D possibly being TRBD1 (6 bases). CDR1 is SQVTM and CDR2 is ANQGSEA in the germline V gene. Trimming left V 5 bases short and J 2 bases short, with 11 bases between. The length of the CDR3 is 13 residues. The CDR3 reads CSVLGQYTDTQYF. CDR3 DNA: TGCAGCGTTCTAGGACAGTACACAGATACGCAGTATTTT.

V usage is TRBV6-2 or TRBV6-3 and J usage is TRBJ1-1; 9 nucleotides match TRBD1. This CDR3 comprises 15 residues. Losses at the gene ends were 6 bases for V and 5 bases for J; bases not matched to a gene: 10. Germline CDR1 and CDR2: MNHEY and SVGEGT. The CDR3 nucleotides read TGTGCCAGCAGCTACCCCGGGACAGGGTATACTGAAGCTTTCTTT. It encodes CASSYPGTGYTEAFF.

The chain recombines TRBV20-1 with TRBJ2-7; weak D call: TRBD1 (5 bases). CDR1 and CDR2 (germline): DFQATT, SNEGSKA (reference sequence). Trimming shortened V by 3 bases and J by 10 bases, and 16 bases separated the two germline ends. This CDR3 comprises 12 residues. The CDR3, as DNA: TGCAGTGCTAGCGCCGTTGTTCAGGGACAGTACTTC. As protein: CSASAVVQGQYF.

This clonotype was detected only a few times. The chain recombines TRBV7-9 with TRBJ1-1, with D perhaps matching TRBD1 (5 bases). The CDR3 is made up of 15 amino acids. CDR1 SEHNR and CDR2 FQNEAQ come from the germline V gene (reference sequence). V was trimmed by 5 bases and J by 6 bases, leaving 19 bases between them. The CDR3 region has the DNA TGTGCCAGCAGCATAGGTAGTACAGGCTGGGCTGAAGCTTTCTTT. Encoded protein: CASSIGSTGWAEAFF.

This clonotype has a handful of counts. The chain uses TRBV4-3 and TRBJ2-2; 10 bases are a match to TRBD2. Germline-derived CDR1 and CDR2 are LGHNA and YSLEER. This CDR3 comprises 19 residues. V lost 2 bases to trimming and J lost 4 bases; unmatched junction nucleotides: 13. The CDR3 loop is CASSQLPIRLAGVTGELFF. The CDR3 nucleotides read TGCGCCAGCAGCCAACTCCCCATACGGCTAGCGGGAGTCACCGGGGAGCTGTTTTTT.

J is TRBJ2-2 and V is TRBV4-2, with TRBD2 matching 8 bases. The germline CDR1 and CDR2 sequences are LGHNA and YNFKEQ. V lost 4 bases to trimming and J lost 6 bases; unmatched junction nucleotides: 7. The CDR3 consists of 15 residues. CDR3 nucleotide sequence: TGTGCCAGCAGCCCGGGAGGGGGTTGGGCCGGGGAGCTGTTTTTT. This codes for CASSPGGGWAGELFF.

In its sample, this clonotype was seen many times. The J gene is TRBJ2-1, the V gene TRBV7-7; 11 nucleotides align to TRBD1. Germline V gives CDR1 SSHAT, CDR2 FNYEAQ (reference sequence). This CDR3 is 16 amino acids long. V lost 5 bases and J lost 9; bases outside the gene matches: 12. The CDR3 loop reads CASSPLAGTGGVEQFF. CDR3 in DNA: TGTGCCAGCAGCCCCCTAGCCGGGACAGGGGGAGTTGAGCAGTTCTTC.

CDR3 DNA sequence: TGCGCCAGCAGCCAAAGACTAGCGGGAAGTTACGCAGATACGCAGTATTTT. Translation: CASSQRLAGSYADTQYF. This chain uses TRBV4-3 with TRBJ2-3; 11 bases match TRBD2. CDR3 size: 17 residues. Germline trimming cut 2 bases from V and 4 bases from J; bases unmatched to any gene: 8. Germline V CDR1 and CDR2: LGHNA, YSLEER.

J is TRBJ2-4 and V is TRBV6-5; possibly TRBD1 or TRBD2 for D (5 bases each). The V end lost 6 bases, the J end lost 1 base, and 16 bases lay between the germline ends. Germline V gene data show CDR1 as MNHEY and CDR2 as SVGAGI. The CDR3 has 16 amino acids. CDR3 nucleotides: TGTGCCAGCAGGGGGACCGAACTGGGGGCCAAAAACATTCAGTACTTC. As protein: CASRGTELGAKNIQYF.

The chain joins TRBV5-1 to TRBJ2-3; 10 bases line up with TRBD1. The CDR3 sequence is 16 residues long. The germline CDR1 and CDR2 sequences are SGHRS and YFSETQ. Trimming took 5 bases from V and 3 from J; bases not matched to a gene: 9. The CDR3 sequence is CASRYGQGELTDTQYF. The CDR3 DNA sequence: TGCGCCAGCAGATACGGACAGGGGGAATTAACAGATACGCAGTATTTT.